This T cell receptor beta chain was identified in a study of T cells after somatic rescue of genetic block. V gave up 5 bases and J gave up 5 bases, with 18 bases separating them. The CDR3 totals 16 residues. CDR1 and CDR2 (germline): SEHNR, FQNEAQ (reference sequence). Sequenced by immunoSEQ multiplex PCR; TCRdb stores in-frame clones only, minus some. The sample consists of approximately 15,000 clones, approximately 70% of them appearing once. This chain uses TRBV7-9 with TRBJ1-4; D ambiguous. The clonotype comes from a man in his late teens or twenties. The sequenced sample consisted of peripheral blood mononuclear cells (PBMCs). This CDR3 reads CASSLSWGEGNEKLFF. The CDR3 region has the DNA TGTGCCAGCAGCCTAAGTTGGGGAGAGGGCAATGAAAAACTGTTTTTT.